The 11 T cell receptor beta chains presented below share a single source sample, sequenced in a study of technical replicates of blood from a handful of donors. Sequencing used immunoSEQ multiplex PCR; TCRdb keeps in-frame clones, though not all of them. The sample holds roughly 93,000 clones, about 94% seen once. Sequencing input: T cells isolated from PBMCs. The receptors shown here come from a human donor in good health.

The chain recombines TRBV19 with TRBJ1-2; no definite D call. Germline V gene lookup returns CDR1 LNHDA and CDR2 SQIVND (reference sequence). The CDR3 is 12 residues long. V dropped 8 bases and J dropped 7 bases, with 14 bases sitting between them. The CDR3 is CASGPRGSGYTF. CDR3 in DNA: TGTGCCAGTGGACCGCGAGGGAGTGGCTACACCTTC.

The chain combines TRBV6-4 with TRBJ1-2, with no clear D. Trimming cost V 6 bases and J 7 bases, with 12 bases left between them. This CDR3 has 12 amino acids. Looked up from germline, CDR1 is MRHNA and CDR2 is SNTAGT. CDR3 sequence (DNA): TGTGCCAGCAGCACCCTCGGTGGTGGCTACACCTTC. It translates to CASSTLGGGYTF.

V gene TRBV28 combines with J gene TRBJ1-2, with TRBD1 matching 9 bases. Germline CDR1 MDHEN, CDR2 SYDVKM. This CDR3 contains 16 residues. With V trimmed by 6 bases and J by 3 bases, 11 bases remained unmatched. The CDR3 protein is CASRPTPGTGYYGYTF. CDR3 in DNA: TGTGCCAGCAGACCGACCCCCGGGACAGGGTACTATGGCTACACCTTC.

The chain has TRBV29-1 and TRBJ2-2; tentative D call: TRBD1 (5 bases). V was cut by 6 bases and J by 1 base, with 9 bases left in between. The germline gives CDR1 SQVTM, CDR2 ANQGSEA. CDR3 size: 13 residues. This CDR3 reads CSVIQGNTGELFF. In nucleotides, the CDR3 is TGCAGCGTAATTCAGGGGAACACCGGGGAGCTGTTTTTT.

J is TRBJ1-2 and V is TRBV6-5, with 7 bases identical to TRBD1. This CDR3 is built from 15 residues. In germline, CDR1 is MNHEY, CDR2 SVGAGI. V lost 9 bases and J lost 0; bases outside the gene matches: 10. This CDR3 is CASSALTGANYGYTF. In DNA, the CDR3 is TGTGCCAGTTCGGCGCTTACAGGGGCTAACTATGGCTACACCTTC.

The chain uses TRBV5-1 and TRBJ2-1, with TRBD2 matching over 9 bases. With 2 bases clipped from V and 2 bases from J, the junction kept 5 bases outside the gene matches. Germline loops: CDR1 SGHRS, CDR2 YFSETQ. This CDR3 has 16 amino acids. The CDR3 sequence: CASSFWAGGPYNEQFF. CDR3 coding DNA: TGCGCCAGCAGCTTTTGGGCGGGAGGGCCCTACAATGAGCAGTTCTTC.

CDR3 loop: CASSPYNSPLHF. Written as DNA, the CDR3 is TGTGCCAGCAGTCCGTATAATTCACCCCTCCACTTT. The J gene is TRBJ1-6, the V gene TRBV27; unclear D gene. V lost 5 bases to trimming and J lost 4 bases, with 3 bases between them. The CDR3 length is 12 residues. CDR1 is MNHEY and CDR2 is SMNVEV in the germline V gene (reference sequence).

The V and J genes are TRBV6-1 and TRBJ2-7, with 8 bases matching TRBD2. Germline V gene data show CDR1 as MNHNS and CDR2 as SASEGT. CDR3 length: 15 amino acids. The J segment lost 0 bases and the V segment lost 5 bases, leaving 6 bases of the junction unmatched. The CDR3: CASSPEAGGSYEQYF. The CDR3 coding sequence is TGTGCCAGCAGTCCGGAGGCGGGAGGCTCCTACGAGCAGTACTTC.

The V gene is TRBV27, the J gene TRBJ2-1; 11 positions agree with TRBD2. V shed 4 bases and J 4 bases; nucleotides not matched to a gene: 9. Germline V gene data show CDR1 as MNHEY and CDR2 as SMNVEV (reference sequence). The CDR3 has 17 residues. CDR3 amino acids: CASSSMTSGTLYNEQFF. In DNA, the CDR3 is TGTGCCAGCAGTTCCATGACTAGCGGGACCCTATACAATGAGCAGTTCTTC.

CDR3 in amino acids: CASSWGQTYGYTF. As DNA, the CDR3 is TGCGCCAGCAGCTGGGGACAGACCTATGGCTACACCTTC. The rearrangement joins TRBV5-1 to TRBJ1-2, with 7 nucleotides matching TRBD1. Germline V gives CDR1 SGHRS, CDR2 YFSETQ. The CDR3 totals 13 residues. Trimming at V came to 3 bases and at J to 4 bases, leaving 3 bases not matched to a gene.

This chain connects TRBV7-3 to TRBJ2-2; possible D gene TRBD1, 6 bases. Germline values: CDR1 SGHTA, CDR2 FQGTGA. V lost 0 bases and J lost 5, with 10 bases in between. CDR3 length: 15 residues. The CDR3 DNA reads TGTGCCAGCAGCTTAACGGGCAGGGGTACCGGGGAGCTGTTTTTT. Translated: CASSLTGRGTGELFF.